The T cell receptor (beta chain) described here comes from a study of T cell repertoires in cytomegalovirus infection. General observations from the study: It was HLA-C-restricted CMV-specific TCR beta clonotypes that dominated the response ex vivo.

A single record per CDR3 protein comes from TCRdb applying MiXCR to the reads. The sample lists around 550,000 distinct CDR3 sequences; more than 20% were seen once. This clonotype was seen a handful of times. Its matching antigen is unknown. The CDR3 covers 16 residues. Germline-derived CDR1 and CDR2 are SGHNT and YYREEE (reference sequence). V was clipped by 2 bases and J by 0 bases, with 12 bases between them. The chain carries TRBV5-4 and TRBJ2-1, with D perhaps assigned TRBD1 or TRBD2 (5 bases each). The sequence derives from a human donor in good health (CMV status not recorded). Some clones in this sample may be carry-over from other donors' samples. Sequenced: PBMCs. The CDR3 spells CASSLGWDHSYNEQFF. The CDR3 DNA is TGTGCCAGCAGCTTAGGATGGGACCACTCCTACAATGAGCAGTTCTTC.